A selection of T cell receptor beta chains follows, all from one sample in a study of a mutant IDH1 vaccine in newly diagnosed glioma. These receptors lack a known antigen. Profiling relied on immunoSEQ multiplex PCR, and the TCRdb table lists in-frame clones only, not all of them. The repertoire holds 31,000 or so clones, with more than 75% as singletons. This material consisted of PBMCs, taken from a glioma patient whose treatment included an IDH1 peptide vaccine. Every receptor here comes from a man aged 25 to 40 with glioma. Each CDR3 is given with its conserved first and last residue. The D gene is left open where the match is weak. Rows give clone size only sometimes, using once, few, many, or a class for an expanded clone.

TRBD1 . TRBJ2-5 TRBV6-5 CASSYLITGTAKYF TGTGCCAGCAGTTACTTGATAACCGGGACAGCTAAGTACTTC
. . TRBJ2-5 TRBV29-1 CSGRDPQTQYF TGCAGCGGCCGGGACCCCCAGACCCAGTACTTC
TRBD2 . TRBJ2-1 TRBV4-1 CASSQGLAAEQFF TGCGCCAGCAGCCAAGGACTAGCGGCGGAGCAGTTCTTC
TRBD1 once TRBJ1-5 TRBV4-1 CASSRVVGQGHQPQHF TGCGCCAGCAGCCGCGTTGTGGGACAGGGACATCAGCCCCAGCATTTT
. . TRBJ1-2 TRBV10-2 CASSDNYNYGYTF TGCGCCAGCAGTGACAACTACAACTATGGCTACACCTTC
TRBD1 medium-sized TRBJ2-7 TRBV2 CATYQDRGRVEQYF TGTGCCACCTACCAGGACAGGGGGAGAGTCGAGCAGTACTTC
. . TRBJ2-5 TRBV29-1 CSVEAPVETQYF TGCAGCGTTGAAGCTCCGGTGGAGACCCAGTACTTC
. . TRBJ2-7 TRBV6-5 CASSSSGRVGSYEQYF TGTGCCAGCAGTTCATCAGGCCGCGTGGGGAGCTACGAGCAGTACTTC
. . TRBJ1-4 TRBV5-1 CASSLVRGWGEKLFF TGCGCCAGCAGCCTGGTTAGGGGATGGGGTGAAAAACTGTTTTTT
. few TRBJ1-1 TRBV25-1 CASSVNTEAFF TGTGCCAGCAGTGTAAATACTGAAGCTTTCTTT
. . TRBJ2-7 TRBV5-4 CASSSTGRPYEQYF TGTGCCAGCAGCTCCACGGGCCGTCCCTACGAGCAGTACTTC
. . TRBJ1-5 TRBV27 CASSLIGEPQHF TGTGCCAGCAGTTTAATCGGGGAGCCCCAGCATTTT
. few TRBJ2-1 TRBV6-5 CASSRMASYNEQFF TGTGCCAGCAGTCGCATGGCGTCCTACAATGAGCAGTTCTTC
. . TRBJ2-7 TRBV6-1 CASSEGQSLYEQYF TGTGCCAGCAGTGAAGGGCAGAGCCTCTACGAGCAGTACTTC
. . TRBJ2-5 TRBV6-5 CASSSDGYPGVGTQYF TGTGCCAGCAGTTCAGACGGTTATCCCGGGGTCGGGACCCAGTACTTC
TRBD1 . TRBJ2-2 TRBV6-4 CASNPTGLESGELFF TGTGCCAGCAACCCGACAGGGCTTGAATCCGGGGAGCTGTTTTTT
. . TRBJ1-2 TRBV30 CAWAPGQLGNYGYTF TGTGCCTGGGCCCCCGGACAGTTGGGAAACTATGGCTACACCTTC
TRBD2 . TRBJ2-7 TRBV5-8 CASSPGTSGPSYEQYF TGTGCCAGCAGCCCCGGGACTAGCGGCCCTTCCTACGAGCAGTACTTC
. . TRBJ2-5 TRBV11-2 CASSLARETQYF TGTGCCAGCAGCTTAGCCAGAGAGACCCAGTACTTC
. once TRBJ2-7 TRBV7-2 CASSLGGAQVSQYF TGTGCCAGCAGCTTAGGGGGGGCTCAAGTCTCTCAGTACTTC
TRBD2 . TRBJ2-3 TRBV12-5 CASGLGLAGGDTQYF TGTGCTAGTGGTTTGGGACTAGCGGGAGGAGATACGCAGTATTTT
. . TRBJ1-2 TRBV6-5 CASSYLARTDNYGYTF TGTGCCAGCAGTTACCTCGCCAGGACAGATAACTATGGCTACACCTTC
. . TRBJ2-5 TRBV18 CASSPRIGGAQETQYF TGTGCCAGCTCACCACGGATTGGGGGGGCCCAAGAGACCCAGTACTTC
TRBD2 . TRBJ2-7 TRBV5-6 CASSVSGTLPYEQYF TGTGCCAGCAGTGTGAGCGGGACTCTACCCTACGAGCAGTACTTC
. . TRBJ2-7 TRBV5-1 CASSGVHYEQYF TGCGCCAGCAGCGGGGTTCACTACGAGCAGTACTTC
. . TRBJ2-7 TRBV29-1 CSVTGTVVYEQYF TGCAGCGTCACCGGGACTGTGGTCTACGAGCAGTACTTC
. . TRBJ1-3 TRBV6-5 CASSYTGSGNTIYF TGTGCCAGCAGTTATACAGGCTCTGGAAACACCATATATTTT
TRBD1 . TRBJ1-2 TRBV2 CASSRQGPNYGYTF TGTGCCAGCTCTCGACAGGGCCCTAACTATGGCTACACCTTC
. . TRBJ1-5 TRBV19 CASSMGFSQPQHF TGTGCCAGTAGTATGGGGTTCTCTCAGCCCCAGCATTTT
. . TRBJ1-5 TRBV4-1 CASSQDAGTGYSNQPQHF TGCGCCAGCAGCCAAGATGCAGGGACGGGGTATAGCAATCAGCCCCAGCATTTT
. . TRBJ1-5 TRBV5-1 CASSLGVGQPQHF TGCGCCAGCAGCTTGGGAGTGGGTCAGCCCCAGCATTTT
. . TRBJ2-1 TRBV5-4 CASSPGSAYNEQFF TGTGCCAGCAGCCCTGGATCTGCCTACAATGAGCAGTTCTTC
. few TRBJ1-1 TRBV27 CASSWASEYTEAFF TGTGCCAGCAGTTGGGCGTCCGAGTACACTGAAGCTTTCTTT
TRBD1 . TRBJ1-2 TRBV28 CASSSPGTGIYGYTF TGTGCCAGCAGTTCACCCGGGACAGGGATCTATGGCTACACCTTC
. . TRBJ1-4 TRBV5-8 CASSLIRGRNNEKLFF TGTGCCAGCAGCTTGATTCGTGGCAGGAATAATGAAAAACTGTTTTTT
TRBD1 . TRBJ1-2 TRBV27 CASSWGGGNYGYTF TGTGCCAGCAGTTGGGGAGGGGGCAACTATGGCTACACCTTC
. . TRBJ2-1 TRBV29-1 CSLLGADSYNEQFF TGCAGCCTCTTGGGGGCTGACTCCTACAATGAGCAGTTCTTC
. . TRBJ2-7 TRBV4-1 CASSQAPDSSEQYF TGCGCCAGCAGCCAAGCCCCGGACAGTTCCGAGCAGTACTTC
TRBD2 . TRBJ2-5 TRBV5-4 CASKGLAGGETQYF TGTGCCAGCAAGGGACTAGCGGGAGGGGAGACCCAGTACTTC
TRBD1 . TRBJ1-5 TRBV5-1 CASIEMTGDSNQPQHF TGCGCCAGCATCGAGATGACAGGGGATAGCAATCAGCCCCAGCATTTT
. . TRBJ2-5 TRBV4-1 CASSQEFLGGPQETQYF TGCGCCAGCAGCCAAGAGTTTTTGGGGGGACCCCAAGAGACCCAGTACTTC
. few TRBJ1-1 TRBV7-9 CASSPKTGNTEAFF TGTGCCAGCAGCCCCAAGACAGGAAACACTGAAGCTTTCTTT
TRBD1 few TRBJ1-4 TRBV6-1 CASAGQGRGEKLFF TGTGCCAGCGCGGGACAGGGCCGAGGCGAAAAACTGTTTTTT
. . TRBJ1-1 TRBV6-4 CASSVEGRDTEAFF TGTGCCAGCAGTGTGGAGGGAAGGGACACTGAAGCTTTCTTT
TRBD1 . TRBJ1-4 TRBV9 CASSTGTGGEKLFF TGTGCCAGCAGTACCGGGACAGGGGGGGAAAAACTGTTTTTT
. . TRBJ2-7 TRBV5-6 CASSFGLPSYEQYF TGTGCCAGCAGCTTTGGACTCCCCTCCTACGAGCAGTACTTC
. . TRBJ1-2 TRBV5-1 CASSPRGVYGYTF TGCGCCAGCAGCCCCCGGGGGGTCTATGGCTACACCTTC
TRBD2 . TRBJ2-1 TRBV5-4 CASSKREAFDEQFF TGTGCCAGCAGCAAGCGGGAGGCGTTCGATGAGCAGTTCTTC
. . TRBJ2-7 TRBV6-5 CASSTGPKGKQYF TGTGCCAGCAGTACCGGGCCGAAAGGGAAGCAGTACTTC
TRBD1 . TRBJ2-6 TRBV7-9 CASRYRDRGPSGANVLTF TGTGCCAGCAGGTACCGGGACAGGGGTCCCTCTGGGGCCAACGTCCTGACTTTC